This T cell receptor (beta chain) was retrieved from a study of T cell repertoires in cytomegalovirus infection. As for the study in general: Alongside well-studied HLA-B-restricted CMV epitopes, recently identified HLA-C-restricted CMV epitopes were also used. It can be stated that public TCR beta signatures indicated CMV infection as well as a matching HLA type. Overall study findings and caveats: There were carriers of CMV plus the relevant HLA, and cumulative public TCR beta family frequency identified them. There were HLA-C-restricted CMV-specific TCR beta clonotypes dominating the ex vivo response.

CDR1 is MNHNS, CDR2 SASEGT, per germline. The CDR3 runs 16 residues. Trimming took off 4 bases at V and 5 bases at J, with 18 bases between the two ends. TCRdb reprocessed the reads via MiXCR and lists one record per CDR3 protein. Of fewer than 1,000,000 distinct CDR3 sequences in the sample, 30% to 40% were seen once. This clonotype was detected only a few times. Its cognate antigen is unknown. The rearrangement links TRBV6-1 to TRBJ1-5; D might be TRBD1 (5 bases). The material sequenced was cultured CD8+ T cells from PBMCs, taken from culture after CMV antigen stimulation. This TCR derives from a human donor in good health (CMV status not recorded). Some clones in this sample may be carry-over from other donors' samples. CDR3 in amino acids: CASSGRGSVVYQPQHF. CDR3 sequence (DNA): TGTGCCAGCAGTGGAAGGGGTTCCGTAGTTTATCAGCCCCAGCATTTT.